A selection of T cell receptor beta chains follows, all from one sample in a study of T cells in localized non-small cell lung cancer. Some clones are missing from TCRdb's copy, which holds only in-frame ones; the method was immunoSEQ multiplex PCR. The top ten clones hold about 26% of a sample with about 1,000 clones, approximately 31% of them seen once. The sequences come from normal lung tissue next to the tumor, collected before any cancer treatment. The receptors shown here come from a male donor older than 55 with stage II lung adenocarcinoma. The conserved cysteine and the conserved F or W are not part of the CDR3 here. The order of the fields is V gene, CDR3 protein.

v_gene: TRBV30; CDR3aa: AWSSTGRYEQY
v_gene: TRBV19; CDR3aa: ASSIKGVTNYNEQF
v_gene: TRBV15; CDR3aa: ATSRDSWRTGANVLT
v_gene: TRBV28; CDR3aa: ASSPGSPDGTEAF
v_gene: TRBV6-8; CDR3aa: ASRLAGGKDTQY
v_gene: TRBV19; CDR3aa: ASSYSTRPNTEAF
v_gene: TRBV6-8; CDR3aa: ASSDPGLSNEQF
v_gene: TRBV11-3; CDR3aa: ASLTSGPYNEQF
v_gene: TRBV30; CDR3aa: AWSVGGLNTEAF
v_gene: TRBV9; CDR3aa: ASSATEAGTDTQY
v_gene: TRBV5-1; CDR3aa: ASSLEGYSYNEQF
v_gene: TRBV30; CDR3aa: AWSVGLANNEQF
v_gene: TRBV5-1; CDR3aa: ASSPEGPGGYGYT
v_gene: TRBV30; CDR3aa: AWIGGGELF
v_gene: TRBV6-8; CDR3aa: ASSYVTGRKISRDYGYT
v_gene: TRBV6-8; CDR3aa: ASTRGWDTDTQY
v_gene: TRBV19; CDR3aa: ASSVDRYGYT
v_gene: TRBV11-3; CDR3aa: ASSLPLEGEKLF
v_gene: TRBV2; CDR3aa: ASKEGASNQPQH
v_gene: TRBV6-8; CDR3aa: ASSFLSGTSSYEQY
v_gene: TRBV18; CDR3aa: ASSQTAGADTGELF
v_gene: TRBV19; CDR3aa: ASTLGGAGANVLT
v_gene: TRBV18; CDR3aa: ASSPGQGNEKLF
v_gene: TRBV19; CDR3aa: ASSIQLQETQY
v_gene: TRBV18; CDR3aa: ASSPSQRTNTGELF
v_gene: TRBV18; CDR3aa: ASSLGQGGEWNEQF
v_gene: TRBV9; CDR3aa: ASSDGSGTDTQY
v_gene: TRBV11-3; CDR3aa: ASSLLIRPNEKLF
v_gene: TRBV30; CDR3aa: AWSLLGTANEKLF
v_gene: TRBV18; CDR3aa: ASSATGPTVSGANVLT
v_gene: TRBV28; CDR3aa: ASSLFLQGPRQPQH
v_gene: TRBV29-1; CDR3aa: SVDPWGRGTEAF
v_gene: TRBV6-8; CDR3aa: ASSSGVDEQF
v_gene: TRBV6-8; CDR3aa: ASSYETLSIQGANTEAF
v_gene: TRBV19; CDR3aa: ASSIARFNEQY
v_gene: TRBV28; CDR3aa: ASSPLTGGYQPQH
v_gene: TRBV1; CDR3aa: ASSQDWEAVANNEQF
v_gene: TRBV11-3; CDR3aa: ASSLDRRNTEAF
v_gene: TRBV19; CDR3aa: ASTGRWDIQY
v_gene: TRBV28; CDR3aa: ASSPSGTTNEKLF
v_gene: TRBV6-8; CDR3aa: ASSALRGANTGELF
v_gene: TRBV29-1; CDR3aa: SALRGTAEAF
v_gene: TRBV30; CDR3aa: AWSTPGGSGNTIY
v_gene: TRBV28; CDR3aa: ASSLAPTKQGSNEKLF
v_gene: TRBV19; CDR3aa: ASSIGRNTEAF
v_gene: TRBV28; CDR3aa: ASSYTGNPEAF
v_gene: TRBV19; CDR3aa: ASSIGRNTEAF
v_gene: TRBV11-3; CDR3aa: ASSQGPRGRPTDTQY
v_gene: TRBV30; CDR3aa: AWSVSGAGYT
v_gene: TRBV25-1; CDR3aa: ASSRSGSTHEQF
v_gene: TRBV6-8; CDR3aa: ASRAGQAGDNTIY